This TCR beta chain was observed in a study of CD8 T cells in ankylosing spondylitis. General study findings and limits: One TCR beta motif, made up of several highly homologous variants, appeared characteristic of ankylosing spondylitis blood.

Each CDR3 protein is one row after TCRdb ran MiXCR on the 5' RACE reads. The data hold some 130,000 distinct CDR3 sequences, with roughly 8% observed a single time. This clonotype was counted at least ten times. The antigen remains unidentified. The CDR3 is 14 residues long. CDR1 SQVTM and CDR2 ANQGSEA come from the germline V gene. V was pared by 0 bases and J by 5 bases, with 12 bases between. Sequencing was performed on synovial fluid, either unsorted or a sorted T cell fraction (not recorded which). The sequence came from a male donor with ankylosing spondylitis. This chain uses TRBV29-1 with TRBJ2-3; no definite D call. The CDR3 here is CSVEEERVGDTQYF. DNA for the CDR3: TGCAGCGTTGAAGAGGAGAGAGTCGGAGATACGCAGTATTTT.